A selection of T cell receptor beta chains follows, all from one sample in a study of T cell responses to AZD1222 COVID-19 vaccine. Sequencing used immunoSEQ multiplex PCR; TCRdb keeps in-frame clones, though not all of them. The table shows some 130,000 clones, with roughly 93% occurring only once. The sample in question was peripheral blood, obtained on day 0 of AZD1222 vaccination. These receptors were taken from an adult in good health. The CDR3 runs from the conserved cysteine through the conserved F or W. A D gene is named only where the DNA matches it firmly. Some rows mark clone size as missing; the rest say once, few, many or name a class of expanded clone.

v_call,j_call,clone_size,d_call,cdr3_aa,cdr3_nt
TRBV6-2/TRBV6-3,TRBJ1-1,-,TRBD1,CASTPGQFRTEAFF,TGTGCCAGCACCCCGGGACAGTTCAGGACTGAAGCTTTCTTT
TRBV7-3,TRBJ2-2,-,-,CASSLTSSTGELFF,TGTGCCAGCAGCTTAACCTCCTCCACCGGGGAGCTGTTTTTT
TRBV6-2/TRBV6-3,TRBJ1-1,-,-,CASSWAGTEAFF,TGTGCCAGCAGCTGGGCTGGGACTGAAGCTTTCTTT
TRBV19,TRBJ1-6,-,-,CASNAGTEESPLHF,TGTGCCAGTAACGCGGGAACGGAGGAGTCACCCCTCCACTTT
TRBV6-2/TRBV6-3,TRBJ1-1,few,TRBD1,CASSSDRGRIMGTEAFF,TGTGCCAGCAGCTCGGACAGGGGGCGGATTATGGGCACTGAAGCTTTCTTT
TRBV3-1/TRBV3-2,TRBJ2-7,-,TRBD2,CANPSGCYEQYF,TGTGCCAACCCTAGCGGGTGCTACGAGCAGTACTTC
TRBV25-1,TRBJ1-5,-,-,CASSEGNQPQHF,TGTGCCAGCAGTGAGGGCAATCAGCCCCAGCATTTT
TRBV5-5,TRBJ1-4,once,-,CASSLGWGTNEKLFF,TGTGCCAGCAGCTTGGGATGGGGGACTAATGAAAAACTGTTTTTT
TRBV7-2,TRBJ1-3,-,TRBD1,CASSSQGSGNTIYF,TGTGCCAGCAGCTCACAGGGGTCTGGAAACACCATATATTTT
TRBV28,TRBJ2-7,-,-,CASSAGHSNSYEQYF,TGTGCCAGCAGTGCGGGACACTCAAACTCCTACGAGCAGTACTTC
TRBV12-3/TRBV12-4,TRBJ2-1,-,TRBD2,CASRLAGVDEQFF,TGTGCCAGCAGGCTAGCGGGAGTGGATGAGCAGTTCTTC
TRBV21-1,TRBJ2-7,-,-,CASSIMEASGNHYEQYF,TGTGCCAGCAGCATCATGGAGGCTAGCGGGAATCACTACGAGCAGTACTTC
TRBV7-2,TRBJ2-1,-,-,CASSFLVASDGKFF,TGTGCCAGCAGCTTTTTGGTAGCGTCCGACGGGAAGTTCTTC
TRBV28,TRBJ1-1,-,-,CASSSMTAYTEAFF,TGTGCCAGCAGTTCGATGACAGCTTACACTGAAGCTTTCTTT
TRBV7-9,TRBJ2-1,-,TRBD2,CASSLRTSGGKLFF,TGTGCCAGCAGCTTAAGGACTAGCGGGGGAAAACTGTTCTTC
TRBV2,TRBJ1-5,-,-,CASTGGTGQPQHF,TGTGCCAGCACGGGGGGGACGGGTCAGCCCCAGCATTTT
TRBV4-1,TRBJ2-2,-,TRBD2,CASSRPSSGKDTGELFF,TGCGCCAGCAGCCGCCCCTCCAGCGGGAAGGACACCGGGGAGCTGTTTTTT
TRBV2,TRBJ1-2,-,-,CASSFEQGRNYGYTF,TGTGCCAGCAGTTTCGAGCAGGGCAGAAACTATGGCTACACCTTC
TRBV7-9,TRBJ1-2,-,-,CASTLGGDGYTF,TGTGCCAGCACCCTGGGGGGCGACGGCTACACCTTC
TRBV5-1,TRBJ1-2,-,-,CASSLSVGNYGYTF,TGCGCCAGCAGCCTTTCGGTCGGGAACTATGGCTACACCTTC
TRBV6-2/TRBV6-3,TRBJ1-5,-,-,CASSRSGRYQPQHF,TGTGCCAGCAGTCGATCGGGACGCTATCAGCCCCAGCATTTT
TRBV6-2/TRBV6-3,TRBJ1-5,-,-,CASSYATGAASQHF,TGTGCCAGCAGTTACGCGACCGGGGCCGCGTCCCAGCATTTT
TRBV19,TRBJ2-1,-,TRBD2,CASSPGLAGNNEQFF,TGTGCCAGTAGCCCGGGACTAGCGGGTAACAATGAGCAGTTCTTC
TRBV27,TRBJ2-7,-,TRBD2,CASRQGGLAGGAYEQYF,TGTGCCAGCCGACAGGGCGGACTAGCGGGAGGTGCCTACGAGCAGTACTTC
TRBV9,TRBJ2-1,-,TRBD2,CASSVEVAGAYNEQFF,TGTGCCAGCAGCGTAGAGGTAGCGGGAGCCTACAATGAGCAGTTCTTC
TRBV10-3,TRBJ1-2,-,-,CAISESGQYGYTF,TGTGCCATCAGTGAGTCTGGGCAGTATGGCTACACCTTC
TRBV6-5,TRBJ1-4,-,TRBD1,CASRETGGREKLFF,TGTGCCAGCAGAGAGACAGGGGGGAGAGAAAAACTGTTTTTT
TRBV15,TRBJ1-3,-,-,CATSRDPTGNTIYF,TGTGCCACCAGCAGAGACCCAACCGGAAACACCATATATTTT
TRBV2,TRBJ1-2,-,TRBD1,CASSARQGVNYGYTF,TGTGCCAGCAGTGCCAGACAGGGAGTTAACTATGGCTACACCTTC
TRBV5-8,TRBJ2-2,-,-,CASSLRGTSRGTGELFF,TGTGCCAGCAGCTTGAGGGGGACCTCTAGAGGTACCGGGGAGCTGTTTTTT
TRBV6-5,TRBJ1-2,-,-,CASSRQAYGYTF,TGTGCCAGCAGTCGACAGGCGTATGGCTACACCTTC
TRBV18,TRBJ1-1,-,-,CASSPGRANTEAFF,TGTGCCAGCTCACCCGGCAGGGCGAACACTGAAGCTTTCTTT
TRBV28,TRBJ1-4,once,TRBD1,CASRGTVPNEKLFF,TGTGCCAGCAGGGGGACAGTACCAAATGAAAAACTGTTTTTT
TRBV5-4,TRBJ2-7,-,-,CASSLDHYEQYF,TGTGCCAGCAGCTTGGATCATTACGAGCAGTACTTC
TRBV28,TRBJ1-5,-,-,CASAHFNPRGSGLYGNQPQHF,TGTGCCAGCGCCCACTTTAACCCTAGGGGGTCGGGTTTATACGGCAATCAGCCCCAGCATTTT
TRBV19,TRBJ1-2,-,TRBD1,CASRQGIVGYTF,TGTGCCAGCAGACAGGGAATAGTTGGCTACACCTTC
TRBV5-6,TRBJ2-7,-,TRBD1,CASSSADRGSSYEQYF,TGTGCCAGCAGTTCAGCCGACAGGGGAAGCTCCTACGAGCAGTACTTC
TRBV19,TRBJ1-5,-,-,CASSIQGPQHF,TGTGCCAGTAGTATCCAGGGGCCCCAGCATTTT
TRBV6-6,TRBJ2-7,-,TRBD2,CASKTQPGLAVYEQYF,TGTGCCAGCAAAACACAACCGGGACTAGCGGTTTACGAGCAGTACTTC
TRBV6-5,TRBJ2-3,once,TRBD1,CASSTRQGTADTQYF,TGTGCCAGCAGCACCCGACAGGGGACCGCAGATACGCAGTATTTT
TRBV2,TRBJ2-1,-,TRBD2,CASTRAGGPGNEQFF,TGTGCCAGCACTCGTGCGGGAGGGCCCGGCAATGAGCAGTTCTTC
TRBV25-1,TRBJ1-1,few,-,CASSVKIGGTEAFF,TGTGCCAGCAGTGTAAAGATTGGGGGGACTGAAGCTTTCTTT
TRBV11-3,TRBJ2-7,once,TRBD2,CASSLSGLAVPYEQYF,TGTGCCAGCAGCTTATCAGGACTAGCGGTACCCTACGAGCAGTACTTC
TRBV7-6,TRBJ2-7,-,-,CASSLAPVSYEQYF,TGTGCCAGCAGCTTAGCGCCAGTCTCCTACGAGCAGTACTTC
TRBV6-1,TRBJ2-3,-,-,CASSEARGSLGTDTQYF,TGTGCCAGCAGTGAAGCGAGGGGCTCGTTGGGCACAGATACGCAGTATTTT
TRBV5-1,TRBJ1-6,-,-,CASSSGTAISPLHF,TGCGCCAGCAGCTCCGGGACGGCGATTTCACCCCTCCACTTT
TRBV2,TRBJ2-5,-,-,CASSQGGGQYF,TGTGCCAGCAGCCAAGGGGGGGGCCAGTACTTC
TRBV9,TRBJ2-1,-,TRBD2,CASSAGTSGRGEQFF,TGTGCCAGCAGCGCTGGGACTAGCGGGAGGGGGGAGCAGTTCTTC
TRBV19,TRBJ1-6,-,-,CASGGQGYSPLHF,TGTGCCAGTGGTGGACAAGGATATTCACCCCTCCACTTT
TRBV7-2,TRBJ2-1,-,-,CASRRIASYNEQFF,TGTGCCAGCAGACGAATAGCCTCTTACAATGAGCAGTTCTTC